One and the same sample provided the 3 T cell receptor beta chains below, sequenced in a study of OX40 agonist ivuxolimab in advanced cancers. This table comes from immunoSEQ multiplex PCR, and its TCRdb copy is limited to in-frame clones, with some not included. Of roughly 92,000 clones in the sample, 90% are singletons; the top ten hold 0.15% to 0.2%. Sequenced here: CD4+ or CD8+ T cells sorted from blood, sampled in a trial of the OX40 agonist ivuxolimab. The receptor source for this set is an adult with an advanced solid tumor such as melanoma, head and neck, liver or kidney cancer.

This clone occurred once. The chain joins TRBV5-4 to TRBJ2-7; 8 bases match TRBD2. CDR1 and CDR2 (germline): SGHNT, YYREEE (reference sequence). This CDR3 region has 15 residues. Trimming took 0 bases from V and 3 from J; bases not matched to a gene: 5. Written as DNA, the CDR3 is TGTGCCAGCAGCTTGGAGGCTAGCGGGCTCTACGAGCAGTACTTC. This sequence encodes CASSLEASGLYEQYF.

V and J are TRBV10-3 and TRBJ2-7; 7 bases match TRBD1. From germline, CDR1 is ENHRY and CDR2 SYGVKD. This CDR3 region has 14 residues. V lost 7 bases to trimming and J lost 4 bases; unmatched junction nucleotides: 10. The CDR3: CAIKENRGQYEQYF. The CDR3 DNA reads as TGTGCCATCAAAGAAAACAGGGGACAGTACGAGCAGTACTTC.

This sequence joins TRBV5-1 and TRBJ1-4; D unresolved. The germline V and J ends were trimmed by 1 base and 8 bases, with 9 bases remaining between them. Germline CDR1 SGHRS, CDR2 YFSETQ. CDR3 length equals 13 residues. CDR3 sequence (DNA): TGCGCCAGCAGCTTGTGGCCGGAAGAAAAACTGTTTTTT. The encoded protein is CASSLWPEEKLFF.